The 8 T cell receptor beta chains listed next were all sequenced from one sample in a study of CXCR3-negative and CXCR3-positive naive CD8 T cells. Which antigens these TCRs recognize remains unknown. The libraries of TRB cDNA were prepared using 5' RACE with UMI labels. After re-calling the 5' RACE reads, TCRdb lists one entry per CDR3 protein, DNA absent. Its table records tens of thousands of distinct CDR3 sequences. Study-wide results and limits: More hydrophobic TRB CDR3s were found in CXCR3-positive naive cells than in CXCR3-negative naive cells.

The specimen was naive CXCR3+ CD8+ T cells from blood. The subset: CD45RO-CCR7+CD27+CD95- naive CD8+ T cells expressing CXCR3 (TNR3+). The source of these receptors is a human donor in good health. Some clones in this sample may be carry-over from other donors' samples.

The V gene is TRBV4-2, the J gene TRBJ2-7. This CDR3 contains 11 residues. Germline assignment: CDR1 LGHNA and CDR2 YNFKEQ. The CDR3 reads CASREGYEQYF.

The rearrangement uses TRBV19 and TRBJ2-2; TCRdb picks TRBD1, but there is no DNA to check that call. Germline V gene sequence: CDR1 LNHDA, CDR2 SQIVND (reference sequence). CDR3 length: 15 amino acids. The CDR3 reads CASIRGNRETGELFF.

The chain is built from TRBV5-1 and TRBJ2-3; TCRdb lists TRBD2, though no DNA is available to test this call. This CDR3 spans 16 amino acids. Germline CDR1 is SGHRS and CDR2 is YFSETQ. The CDR3 is CASSLWSGGPADTQYF.

V is TRBV29-1 and J is TRBJ2-7; there is no DNA to check the TCRdb D call of TRBD1. This CDR3 spans 14 amino acids. CDR1 is SQVTM, CDR2 ANQGSEA, per germline. CDR3: CSVAGTGVSYEQYF.

CDR3 in amino acids: CASSPVDNTEAFF. This chain joins TRBV6-6 and TRBJ1-1. Germline V gene lookup returns CDR1 MNHNY and CDR2 SVGAGI (reference sequence). The CDR3 length is 13 residues.

This chain joins TRBV6-2 or TRBV6-3 and TRBJ2-7; TCRdb lists TRBD1, though no DNA is available to test this call. The germline V gene has CDR1 MNHEY and CDR2 SVGEGT. The CDR3 sequence is 15 residues long. The CDR3 region is CASSSSGTALYEQYF.

J is TRBJ2-3 and V is TRBV11-2; TCRdb indicates TRBD1, and absent DNA this call remains unverified. This CDR3 has 16 amino acids. Germline CDR1 SGHAT, CDR2 FQNNGV. The CDR3 sequence is CASSLHSRGSTDTQYF.

The chain recombines TRBV7-9 with TRBJ2-1; TCRdb proposes TRBD1, but this gene call is untestable without DNA. Germline CDR1 is SEHNR and CDR2 is FQNEAQ (reference sequence). CDR3 size: 17 residues. The CDR3 here is CASGLGLRDTFYNEQFF.